This TCR beta chain was obtained from a study of T cell responses to AZD1222 COVID-19 vaccine. Study-wide points: Clonal diversity may have been underestimated, and the donors were mostly white British, with more females than males. Within unmutated variant regions lay the reported targets of nearly half of spike-specific TCRs.

This table comes from immunoSEQ multiplex PCR, and its TCRdb copy is limited to in-frame clones, with some not included. The sample lists some 170,000 clones; around 94% were seen once. Trimming removed 3 bases from V and 8 bases from J, with 13 bases in between. This CDR3 has 14 residues. Germline-derived CDR1 and CDR2 are LNHDA and SQIVND (reference sequence). In regard to this clone: Its specificity is unknown.

Source: peripheral blood, taken on day 0 of AZD1222 vaccination. The chain joins TRBV19 to TRBJ1-4; tentatively, D is TRBD1 (5 bases). The clonotype comes from an adult in good health. The CDR3 spells CASSMDRWDEKLFF. The CDR3, as DNA: TGTGCCAGTAGTATGGACCGGTGGGACGAAAAACTGTTTTTT.